Below are 28 T cell receptor beta chains sequenced from a single sample in a study of long-term antiretroviral therapy in people with HIV. The assay used was immunoSEQ (version v3.0), run at survey level. Sequencing was performed with immunoSEQ multiplex PCR; in TCRdb, only in-frame clones are kept and a portion is missing. The sample shows approximately 26,000 clones, over 85% of them seen only once. The material was unsorted PBMCs, obtained 1.8 years after starting antiretroviral therapy. Receptor source: a woman aged 18-35 years with HIV.

The V call is TRBV28, the J call TRBJ1-3; D gene unclear. The CDR3 consists of 13 residues. V lost 2 bases and J 6 bases, leaving 8 bases between the germline ends. Germline CDR1 reads MDHEN; CDR2 reads SYDVKM. The CDR3 DNA reads TGTGCCAGCAGTTTAGACACGATAAACACCATATATTTT. Amino acid sequence: CASSLDTINTIYF.

V gene TRBV5-1 combines with J gene TRBJ2-2, with D tentatively TRBD1 (5 bases). The CDR3 runs 13 residues. Germline CDR1 SGHRS, CDR2 YFSETQ. The V end was cut by 4 bases, the J end by 9 bases, with 13 bases between. The CDR3 region is CASSGTGLRELFF. CDR3 sequence (DNA): TGCGCCAGCAGCGGAACAGGTTTACGGGAGCTGTTTTTT.

The chain joins TRBV11-3 to TRBJ2-7; D tentatively reads TRBD1 or TRBD2 (5 bases each). This CDR3 has 14 amino acids. V was trimmed by 3 bases and J by 7 bases, leaving 16 bases between them. Per the germline V gene, CDR1 is SGHNT and CDR2 is YENEEA. CDR3 DNA: TGTGCCAGCAGCTTGGGACGTCAAGCAAGGGAGCAGTACTTC. Translating it yields CASSLGRQAREQYF.

This clone was detected a few times. The rearrangement links TRBV10-2 to TRBJ2-2; 7 nucleotides agree with TRBD2. Germline V gene lookup returns CDR1 WSHSY and CDR2 SAAADI. V trimming: 7 bases; J trimming: 4 bases; junction bases outside the gene matches: 6. The CDR3 runs to 14 residues. CDR3 nucleotide sequence: TGCGCCAGCACGAGTAGCGGGCTCACCGGGGAGCTGTTTTTT. Translated: CASTSSGLTGELFF.

J is TRBJ2-5 and V is TRBV5-5; D possibly uses TRBD1 or TRBD2 (7 bases each). The V end lost 4 bases, the J end lost 3 bases, and 19 bases lay between the germline ends. This CDR3 contains 16 residues. Germline V gives CDR1 SGHKS, CDR2 YYEKEE (reference sequence). CDR3 nucleotide sequence: TGTGCCAGCAGCCCAAGGACACAGGGGAGGGAAGAGACCCAGTACTTC. This translates into CASSPRTQGREETQYF.

The chain combines TRBV19 with TRBJ1-2; possibly TRBD1 for D (5 bases). CDR1 is LNHDA and CDR2 is SQIVND in the germline V gene (reference sequence). Trimming cost V 5 bases and J 4 bases, with 14 bases left between them. The CDR3 sequence is 14 residues long. The CDR3 protein is CASSVPGLGYGYTF. CDR3 DNA sequence: TGTGCCAGTAGTGTTCCAGGGCTCGGCTATGGCTACACCTTC.

This chain joins TRBV28 and TRBJ1-2, with 7 bases matching TRBD1. The CDR3 runs 14 residues. In germline, CDR1 is MDHEN, CDR2 SYDVKM. V was pared by 4 bases and J by 6 bases, with 8 bases of the junction left unmatched. The CDR3 nucleotides are TGTGCCAGCAGTTGGGGGGAGGGGGCAGATGGCTACACCTTC. Encoded protein: CASSWGEGADGYTF.

In the case of this clone: Within the sample, other DNA sequences also encode this same CDR3. The chain links TRBV6-6 to TRBJ2-3; D is uncertain. Germline CDR1 MNHNY, CDR2 SVGAGI (reference sequence). Trimming removed 6 bases from V and 2 bases from J, with 9 bases in between. CDR3 length: 13 residues. The CDR3, as DNA: TGTGCCAGCAGGGGCCTGATCACAGATACGCAGTATTTT. Translation: CASRGLITDTQYF.

The CDR3 region is CASSFGAGRNQPQHF. Here the CDR3 DNA reads TGTGCCAGCAGCTTTGGTGCAGGGCGCAATCAGCCCCAGCATTTT. This chain links TRBV5-6 with TRBJ1-5, with a weak D call TRBD1 (5 bases). This CDR3 has 15 residues. Looked up from germline, CDR1 is SGHDT and CDR2 is YYEEEE. V dropped 2 bases and J dropped 2 bases, with 11 bases sitting between them. Full variable domain (remainder filled in from reference TRBV5-6 and TRBJ1-5): DAGVTQSPTHLIKTRGQQVTLRCSPKSGHDTVSWYQQALGQGPQFIFQYYEEEERQRGNFPDRFSGHQFPNYSSELNVNALLLGDSALYLCASSFGAGRNQPQHFGDGTRLSIL.

The chain recombines TRBV7-9 with TRBJ2-7, with 10 bases lining up with TRBD2. This CDR3 spans 16 amino acids. Germline-derived CDR1 and CDR2 are SEHNR and FQNEAQ (reference sequence). Trimming at V came to 2 bases and at J to 4 bases, leaving 8 bases not matched to a gene. CDR3 protein: CASSLSLAGEIYEQYF. As DNA, the CDR3 is TGTGCCAGCAGCTTAAGCCTAGCGGGAGAGATTTACGAGCAGTACTTC.

This clone has a handful of counts. For the CDR3, the DNA is TGTGCCAGCAGCTTTTGGACAGGGCCGGACGAGCAGTACTTC. Its translation: CASSFWTGPDEQYF. The V gene is TRBV7-9, the J gene TRBJ2-7; TRBD1 matches at 8 bases. The length of the CDR3 is 14 residues. The junction had 6 bases not matched to a gene; V was cut back by 3 bases and J by 5 bases. Germline V gives CDR1 SEHNR, CDR2 FQNEAQ (reference sequence).

This clone was detected only once. This chain joins TRBV11-1 and TRBJ1-1; D perhaps matches TRBD1 (6 bases). The V gene's germline CDR1 is SGHAT and CDR2 FQDESV (reference sequence). The CDR3 extends over 16 amino acids. Deletions cut 3 bases from V and 5 bases from J, with 19 bases between. This chain's CDR3 is CASSFPGWGLETEAFF. The CDR3 DNA follows: TGTGCCAGCAGCTTTCCAGGTTGGGGGCTCGAGACTGAAGCTTTCTTT.

This chain connects TRBV6-5 to TRBJ2-5; 8 bases are shared with TRBD2. Unmatched junction bases numbered 9, after V lost 4 bases and J lost 5 bases. CDR3 size: 15 residues. Germline values: CDR1 MNHEY, CDR2 SVGAGI. CDR3 nucleotides: TGTGCCAGCAGTTCCCCAACTAGCGGATGGGAGACCCAGTACTTC. Residues: CASSSPTSGWETQYF.

This chain uses TRBV27 with TRBJ1-5, with a tentative D call TRBD1 (6 bases). Trimming cost V 0 bases and J 5 bases, with 17 bases left between them. This CDR3 is 17 amino acids long. CDR1 is MNHEY and CDR2 is SMNVEV in the germline V gene (reference sequence). The CDR3 DNA follows: TGTGCCAGCAGTTTATCCGCCGCAGGGGTTTACTATCAGCCCCAGCATTTT. Residues: CASSLSAAGVYYQPQHF.

The J gene is TRBJ1-5, the V gene TRBV27; D is undetermined. V gave up 2 bases and J gave up 4 bases, with 9 bases separating them. Germline V gene data show CDR1 as MNHEY and CDR2 as SMNVEV (reference sequence). The CDR3 contains 14 residues. This CDR3 reads CASSLGQLNQPQHF. The CDR3 coding sequence is TGTGCCAGCAGTTTAGGGCAGTTAAATCAGCCCCAGCATTTT.

The V and J genes are TRBV5-8 and TRBJ2-2; maybe TRBD2 (6 bases). Germline lookup yields CDR1 SGHTS and CDR2 YDEGEE. This CDR3 contains 16 residues. The ends were cut back, 4 bases at V and 5 bases at J, with 18 bases in the middle. CDR3 sequence: CASSRLGGTPTGELFF. The CDR3 nucleotides are TGTGCCAGCAGCCGTCTTGGGGGGACCCCGACCGGGGAGCTGTTTTTT.

The rearrangement uses TRBV5-6 and TRBJ2-2, with unresolved D. Trimming stripped 0 bases from V and 1 base from J, with 7 bases between. The CDR3 covers 15 residues. Germline-derived CDR1 and CDR2 are SGHDT and YYEEEE. The CDR3, as DNA: TGTGCCAGCAGCTTGGCGGTATTGAACACCGGGGAGCTGTTTTTT. This encodes CASSLAVLNTGELFF.

The chain uses TRBV19 and TRBJ1-2, with D perhaps matching TRBD1 (6 bases). The V gene lost 4 bases and the J gene lost 4 bases, with 13 bases spanning the gap. CDR3 length: 14 residues. Germline CDR1 is LNHDA and CDR2 is SQIVND (reference sequence). The CDR3 is CASSKDSAFYGYTF. The CDR3 DNA follows: TGTGCCAGTAGTAAGGACAGTGCATTCTATGGCTACACCTTC.

The chain combines TRBV29-1 with TRBJ2-7, with D perhaps matching TRBD1 or TRBD2 (5 bases each). Germline V gene data show CDR1 as SQVTM and CDR2 as ANQGSEA. The ends were cut back, 4 bases at V and 4 bases at J, with 17 bases in the middle. The CDR3 consists of 14 residues. CDR3: CSVAGTHHLYEQYF. The CDR3 region has the DNA TGCAGCGTTGCGGGGACCCACCACCTATACGAGCAGTACTTC.

This clone was counted a few times. The chain employs TRBV19 and TRBJ2-7; 7 bases are shared with TRBD1. The CDR3 is 14 residues long. Germline V gene sequence: CDR1 LNHDA, CDR2 SQIVND (reference sequence). Unmatched junction bases numbered 6, after V lost 3 bases and J lost 4 bases. As DNA, the CDR3 is TGTGCCAGTAGTATTAGGGGGACAGTTTACGAGCAGTACTTC. This codes for CASSIRGTVYEQYF.

The V gene is TRBV2, the J gene TRBJ2-4; maybe TRBD2 (7 bases). The germline CDR1 and CDR2 sequences are SNHLY and FYNNEI. The CDR3 sequence is 16 residues long. The V gene lost 10 bases and the J gene lost 1 base, with 20 bases spanning the gap. The CDR3: CATIRREGVAKNIQYF. In nucleotides, the CDR3 is TGTGCCACCATAAGGAGGGAGGGGGTCGCCAAAAACATTCAGTACTTC.

The chain recombines TRBV2 with TRBJ2-7; 7 bases are shared with TRBD2. This CDR3 comprises 13 residues. The V gene's germline CDR1 is SNHLY and CDR2 FYNNEI. J gave up 5 bases and V 7 bases, and 8 bases lay outside the gene matches. The CDR3 DNA follows: TGTGCCAGCATTAACCGGGAGGACAACGAGCAGTACTTC. This encodes CASINREDNEQYF.

V is TRBV4-2 and J is TRBJ2-2; D possibly corresponds to TRBD1 (5 bases). From germline, CDR1 is LGHNA and CDR2 YNFKEQ. Between the trimmed V and J ends, which lost 0 bases and 2 bases, there was a span of 13 bases. The CDR3 contains 17 residues. The CDR3 reads CASSQDRGLGNTGELFF. The CDR3 DNA reads TGTGCCAGCAGCCAAGATAGGGGATTAGGAAACACCGGGGAGCTGTTTTTT.

This clone has only one observation. The rearrangement uses TRBV6-5 and TRBJ1-4; unclear D gene. Germline V gene lookup returns CDR1 MNHEY and CDR2 SVGAGI. There are 13 residues in the CDR3. Trimming took off 0 bases at V and 7 bases at J, with 6 bases between the two ends. CDR3 protein: CASSYSPVEKLFF. The CDR3 DNA reads as TGTGCCAGCAGTTACTCCCCAGTTGAAAAACTGTTTTTT.

The V and J genes are TRBV28 and TRBJ1-1, with no clear D. The V gene's germline CDR1 is MDHEN and CDR2 SYDVKM. There are 15 residues in the CDR3. Deletions cut 3 bases from V and 4 bases from J, with 15 bases between. DNA of the CDR3: TGTGCCAGCAGTTTTATATTCGGGATATCCACTGAAGCTTTCTTT. Its protein is CASSFIFGISTEAFF.

This clone was seen more than once but under ten times. The chain combines TRBV7-9 with TRBJ1-5; D perhaps matches TRBD1 (5 bases). This CDR3 is 14 amino acids long. Germline assignment: CDR1 SEHNR and CDR2 FQNEAQ (reference sequence). V was clipped by 3 bases and J by 3 bases, with 9 bases between them. The CDR3 spells CASSLDGANQPQHF. As DNA, the CDR3 is TGTGCCAGCAGCTTGGACGGGGCCAATCAGCCCCAGCATTTT.

The chain is built from TRBV19 and TRBJ2-1, with D unresolved. Germline V gene lookup returns CDR1 LNHDA and CDR2 SQIVND (reference sequence). The CDR3 loop spans 13 amino acids. V was shortened by 5 bases and J by 9 bases, with 14 bases between the two germline ends. The CDR3 bases are TGTGCCAGTAGTCACGAAGGCCTAGGTGAGCAGTTCTTC. This translates into CASSHEGLGEQFF.

The V and J genes are TRBV11-2 and TRBJ2-5; 9 nucleotides align to TRBD1. The V gene's germline CDR1 is SGHAT and CDR2 FQNNGV. The trim removed 4 bases at V and 3 bases at J, leaving 6 bases unmatched. CDR3 length: 15 residues. The CDR3 loop reads CASSSIDRGEETQYF. In DNA, the CDR3 is TGTGCCAGCAGCTCAATCGACAGGGGGGAAGAGACCCAGTACTTC.